Listed below are T cell receptor beta chains from one sample, sequenced in a study of CD8+ T cells in alopecia areata. Only in-frame clones appear in the TCRdb table, and some are missing; sequencing was by immunoSEQ multiplex PCR. The table has some 200,000 clones, approximately 59% seen once; the top ten hold about 15%. The sample here was CD4+ T cells sorted from blood, taken at week 0. Every receptor here comes from a human donor with alopecia areata. Both conserved end residues are part of each CDR3. Each record gives: D gene, J gene, clone size, V gene, CDR3 DNA, CDR3 protein. The D gene is left open where the match is weak. Expanded clones get a size class; other rows say once, few or many, or leave the size out.

NA | TRBJ1-2 | NA | TRBV5-1 | TGCGCCAGCAGCTTGGAGGTCTGGGGGGACTATGGCTACACCTTC | CASSLEVWGDYGYTF
NA | TRBJ1-5 | NA | TRBV6-5 | TGTGCCACCCAGGGACCCAATCAGCCCCAGCATTTT | CATQGPNQPQHF
NA | TRBJ2-5 | NA | TRBV28 | TGTGCCAGCAGTTTATTGCAAGAGACCCAGTACTTC | CASSLLQETQYF
NA | TRBJ2-7 | NA | TRBV5-1 | TGCGCCAGCAGCTTGGGCGACAGAGCCTACGAGCAGTACTTC | CASSLGDRAYEQYF
TRBD1 | TRBJ2-4 | NA | TRBV30 | TGTGCCTGGAGCCGGGACAGGGGGCAGGGAAACATTCAGTACTTC | CAWSRDRGQGNIQYF
NA | TRBJ1-2 | NA | TRBV12-1 | TGTGCCAGCAGCTTTGCGTCCGACAGATACGGCTACACCTTC | CASSFASDRYGYTF
NA | TRBJ1-1 | few | TRBV27 | TGTGCCAGCAGTTTCTTCCAGAACACTGAAGCTTTCTTT | CASSFFQNTEAFF
TRBD2 | TRBJ2-5 | few | TRBV7-3 | TGTGCCAGCAGCTTAAGTGCTAGCGGTCGAGAGACCCAGTACTTC | CASSLSASGRETQYF
TRBD2 | TRBJ2-5 | NA | TRBV9 | TGTGCCAGCAGCGTAGATCCCATAGCGGGGGTAAAAGAGACCCAGTACTTC | CASSVDPIAGVKETQYF
NA | TRBJ2-5 | NA | TRBV12-5 | TGTGCCCTCCCTCCCCAGTACTTC | CALPPQYF